These 24 T cell receptor beta chains were all obtained from the same sample, sequenced in a study of cytomegalovirus exposure and HLA in healthy donors. 60 Vbeta and 13 Jbeta primers were used in PCR. Only in-frame clones appear in the TCRdb table, and some are missing; sequencing was by immunoSEQ multiplex PCR. The sample contains 130,000 to 150,000 clones, 82% of which appear only once. The sample was PBMCs. These receptors came from a woman aged 55-70 years in good health and CMV-seropositive.

This chain joins TRBV28 and TRBJ1-4; 8 bases agree with TRBD1. Germline V lookup: CDR1 MDHEN, CDR2 SYDVKM. The J segment lost 6 bases and the V segment lost 6 bases, leaving 9 bases of the junction unmatched. The CDR3 is made up of 15 amino acids. The CDR3 DNA follows: TGTGCCAGCAGCCCACAGGGGGTGCCCGATGAAAAACTGTTTTTT. This gives the protein CASSPQGVPDEKLFF.

The chain links TRBV10-3 to TRBJ2-7, with D possibly being TRBD2 (5 bases). Trimming stripped 11 bases from V and 1 base from J, with 15 bases between. CDR1 and CDR2 (germline): ENHRY, SYGVKD. This CDR3 is 13 amino acids long. This chain's CDR3 is CALRGQESYEQYF. The CDR3 DNA sequence: TGTGCCCTTCGAGGGCAGGAGTCCTACGAGCAGTACTTC.

The chain has TRBV28 and TRBJ2-1, with D maybe TRBD2 (6 bases). Germline V gene sequence: CDR1 MDHEN, CDR2 SYDVKM. The CDR3 spans 14 residues. Trimming shortened V by 6 bases and J by 9 bases, and 18 bases separated the two germline ends. The CDR3 bases are TGTGCCAGCAGGGGGGGTGGGGCTCGTGGTGAGCAGTTCTTC. This gives the protein CASRGGGARGEQFF.

The chain links TRBV11-3 to TRBJ2-3; D unresolved. Trimming cost V 2 bases and J 3 bases, with 9 bases left between them. This CDR3 has 14 residues. Per germline, CDR1 SGHNT and CDR2 YENEEA. The CDR3 sequence is CASSLLRSTDTQYF. CDR3 DNA: TGTGCCAGCAGCTTATTGCGGAGTACAGATACGCAGTATTTT.

J is TRBJ2-5 and V is TRBV11-3; 7 bases map to TRBD1. The J segment lost 2 bases and the V segment lost 2 bases, leaving 5 bases of the junction unmatched. Per the germline V gene, CDR1 is SGHNT and CDR2 is YENEEA. The CDR3 is 15 amino acids. CDR3 coding DNA: TGTGCCAGCAGCTTAAGCAGGGGGTCGCAAGAGACCCAGTACTTC. Amino acid sequence: CASSLSRGSQETQYF.

The CDR3 here is CASTFGTGKTGELFF. The DNA of the CDR3 is TGTGCCAGCACCTTCGGGACAGGGAAAACCGGGGAGCTGTTTTTT. The chain has TRBV7-2 and TRBJ2-2; 9 bases are a match to TRBD1. CDR1 is SGHTA, CDR2 FQGNSA, per germline. After removal of 7 bases from V and 5 bases from J, the junction contained 8 bases not matched to a gene. The CDR3 is 15 amino acids.

V gene TRBV18 combines with J gene TRBJ2-7; TRBD2 agrees at 10 bases. The ends lost 4 bases at V and 4 bases at J; junction bases unmatched: 10. The CDR3 has 16 residues. From germline, CDR1 is KGHSH and CDR2 LQKENI. The CDR3 spells CASSRDELAGWYEQYF. CDR3 in DNA: TGTGCCAGCTCACGCGATGAACTAGCGGGATGGTACGAGCAGTACTTC.

This clone has just one count. This chain joins TRBV7-9 and TRBJ2-1; D possibly corresponds to TRBD1 (5 bases). CDR3 length equals 13 residues. From germline, CDR1 is SEHNR and CDR2 FQNEAQ (reference sequence). Trimming removed 5 bases at V and 4 bases at J, with 9 bases between. CDR3 region: CASSQDTYNEQFF. The CDR3 nucleotides are TGTGCCAGCAGCCAGGACACATACAATGAGCAGTTCTTC.

The chain joins TRBV6-6 to TRBJ1-2; perhaps TRBD1 as D (5 bases). Looked up from germline, CDR1 is MNHNY and CDR2 is SVGAGI (reference sequence). The V end was cut by 4 bases, the J end by 6 bases, with 12 bases between. CDR3 length equals 13 residues. In nucleotides, the CDR3 is TGTGCCAGCAGTTTTCCGGGGGGAGATGGCTACACCTTC. Translating gives CASSFPGGDGYTF.

The chain combines TRBV28 with TRBJ2-7; TRBD1 aligns across 12 bases. The V gene's germline CDR1 is MDHEN and CDR2 SYDVKM. V was clipped by 8 bases and J by 2 bases; unmatched bases: 4. The length of the CDR3 is 14 residues. Here the CDR3 DNA reads TGTGCCAGCCGAGGGACAGGGGGCACCTACGAGCAGTACTTC. Translation: CASRGTGGTYEQYF.

The chain is built from TRBV19 and TRBJ2-1; 7 nucleotides line up with TRBD1. This CDR3 spans 15 amino acids. Per germline, CDR1 LNHDA and CDR2 SQIVND (reference sequence). V lost 4 bases to trimming and J lost 3 bases; unmatched junction nucleotides: 6. The CDR3 reads CASSTPTGNYNEQFF. In DNA, the CDR3 is TGTGCCAGTAGTACCCCGACAGGGAACTACAATGAGCAGTTCTTC.

V is TRBV7-2 and J is TRBJ2-7; 9 positions agree with TRBD1. The CDR3 runs to 15 residues. The ends lost 1 base at V and 3 bases at J; junction bases unmatched: 4. Per germline, CDR1 SGHTA and CDR2 FQGNSA. The CDR3 protein is CASSLGWTGVYEQYF. DNA for the CDR3: TGTGCCAGCAGCTTAGGTTGGACAGGGGTCTACGAGCAGTACTTC.

Comment on this clone: The germline gene is not matched at one end of the junction; a read error may be the cause. This chain joins TRBV7-2 and TRBJ2-5; 10 nucleotides match TRBD2. Germline CDR1 and CDR2: SGHTA and FQGNSA. The length of the CDR3 is 14 residues. The CDR3, as DNA: TGTGCCAGCAGGTTAGCGGGAGGCTCCCAGGAGCAGTACTTC. The encoded protein is CASRLAGGSQEQYF.

Turning to this clone: At one of its ends the junction is not consistent with the germline gene, which may arise from a read error. The chain joins TRBV7-3 to TRBJ2-1; TRBD2 matches at 7 bases. CDR1 SGHTA and CDR2 FQGTGA come from the germline V gene. The CDR3 length is 17 residues. CDR3 in DNA: TGTGCCAGCAGCTTAGGTCCCTCCGGACTAGATGGTAATGGGCAGTTCTTC. Protein product: CASSLGPSGLDGNGQFF.

This clone was detected only once. This chain uses TRBV4-1 with TRBJ1-3; tentatively, D is TRBD1 (5 bases). The germline V gene encodes CDR1 MGHRA and CDR2 YSYEKL. This CDR3 is 15 amino acids long. With 0 bases removed from V and 4 bases from J, the gap between germline ends came to 10 bases. The CDR3 coding sequence is TGCGCCAGCAGCCAAGATCCAGGGTTGGGAAACACCATATATTTT. The encoded protein is CASSQDPGLGNTIYF.

The V gene is TRBV5-1, the J gene TRBJ2-1; D may be TRBD2 (6 bases). The germline V and J ends were trimmed by 7 bases and 9 bases, with 23 bases remaining between them. CDR3 length equals 15 residues. CDR1 is SGHRS and CDR2 is YFSETQ in the germline V gene. The CDR3 loop is CASHGGRGYDGEQFF. The CDR3 DNA reads TGCGCCAGCCATGGGGGGAGAGGGTATGATGGTGAGCAGTTCTTC.

The chain uses TRBV30 and TRBJ2-1, with 12 bases identical to TRBD2. Trimming cost V 0 bases and J 4 bases; bases outside gene matches: 4. The germline V gene encodes CDR1 GTSNPN and CDR2 SVGIG (reference sequence). This CDR3 has 16 residues. CDR3 region: CAWSVGLAGGYNEQFF. CDR3 nucleotides: TGTGCCTGGAGTGTAGGCCTAGCGGGAGGGTACAATGAGCAGTTCTTC. The full variable domain, its missing parts supplied by reference TRBV30 and TRBJ2-1, is SQTIHQWPATLVQPVGSPLSLECTVEGTSNPNLYWYRQAAGRGLQLLFYSVGIGQISSEVPQNLSASRPQDRQFILSSKKLLLSDSGFYLCAWSVGLAGGYNEQFFGPGTRLTVL.

The chain employs TRBV5-8 and TRBJ2-7; no firm D call. Trimming took 2 bases from V and 6 from J, leaving 15 bases between them. The CDR3 is 14 residues long. CDR1 and CDR2 (germline): SGHTS, YDEGEE. The CDR3 region has the DNA TGTGCCAGCAGCTTAGCCGCGGAAGCCCCCGAGCAGTACTTC. Its translation is CASSLAAEAPEQYF.

As regards this clone: A junction boundary mismatches the germline segment, possibly from a read error. The sample contains more than one DNA sequence encoding this CDR3. The chain couples TRBV6-5 to TRBJ1-5; D is perhaps TRBD1 (5 bases). The CDR3 is made up of 15 amino acids. Germline V gives CDR1 MNHEY, CDR2 SVGAGI. CDR3 region: CASSLGTDSNQPQHF. For the CDR3, the DNA is TGTGCCAGCAGTTTAGGGACTGATAGCAATCAGCCACAGCATTTT.

The chain carries TRBV28 and TRBJ1-2; D is uncertain. Trimming took off 3 bases at V and 5 bases at J, with 10 bases between the two ends. Germline CDR1 MDHEN, CDR2 SYDVKM. The CDR3 is 13 amino acids. The CDR3 loop is CASSFGQDYGYTF. The CDR3 nucleotides read TGTGCCAGCAGTTTTGGGCAGGATTATGGCTACACCTTC.

A single count supports this clone. This chain uses TRBV25-1 with TRBJ2-3; 11 bases agree with TRBD2. Per germline, CDR1 MGHDK and CDR2 SYGVNS. The V and J ends lost 3 bases and 0 bases, in that order; junction bases with no gene match: 5. This CDR3 contains 17 residues. CDR3 residues: CASSDFLAGGSTDTQYF. The CDR3 coding sequence is TGTGCCAGCAGTGATTTTCTAGCGGGAGGTAGCACAGATACGCAGTATTTT.

The chain has TRBV7-8 and TRBJ2-5; D uncertain. V gave up 1 base and J gave up 5 bases, with 11 bases separating them. This CDR3 spans 14 amino acids. Germline CDR1 is SGHVS and CDR2 is FQNEAQ. The CDR3, as DNA: TGTGCCAGCAGCTTAGGACATCGCCCCGAGACCCAGTACTTC. As protein: CASSLGHRPETQYF.

This clone was found once. V usage is TRBV7-9 and J usage is TRBJ2-7; D might be TRBD2 (5 bases). With 5 bases removed from V and 2 bases from J, the gap between germline ends came to 13 bases. This CDR3 comprises 14 residues. Looked up from germline, CDR1 is SEHNR and CDR2 is FQNEAQ (reference sequence). This chain's CDR3 is CASSPSGITYEQYF. In DNA, the CDR3 is TGTGCCAGCAGCCCTTCCGGGATAACCTACGAGCAGTACTTC.

This clone has just a few counts. J is TRBJ1-1 and V is TRBV4-1; D is unclear. V dropped 0 bases and J dropped 4 bases, with 12 bases sitting between them. Germline-derived CDR1 and CDR2 are MGHRA and YSYEKL. The CDR3 contains 15 residues. The CDR3 here is CASSQDSGGGTEAFF. CDR3 nucleotide sequence: TGCGCCAGCAGCCAAGATTCGGGAGGAGGCACTGAAGCTTTCTTT.